This TCR beta chain stems from a study of cytomegalovirus exposure and HLA in healthy donors. Repertoires were generated with immunoSEQ multiplex PCR, while TCRdb's copy carries only in-frame clones and drops some. This sample has about 110,000 clones, with about 88% found just once. The study drew the donors from its approximately 110-subject validation cohort, separate from the approximately 700-subject first cohort. Comments on this clone: Its antigen is unknown.

Looked up from germline, CDR1 is GTSNPN and CDR2 is SVGIG (reference sequence). Losses at the gene ends were 3 bases for V and 3 bases for J; bases not matched to a gene: 4. CDR3 length: 14 amino acids. Study-wide findings and caveats: Reports indicated that the classifier achieved high specificity and sensitivity in diagnosing cytomegalovirus status.

Sequenced material: PBMCs. The chain has TRBV30 and TRBJ1-5; 8 bases are shared with TRBD1. The receptor comes from a woman in her late teens or twenties in good health and CMV-seronegative. In DNA form, the CDR3 reads TGTGCCTGGAGCCCGGACAGGGTCAATCAGCCCCAGCATTTT. It translates to CAWSPDRVNQPQHF.